Sequencing of this T cell receptor (beta chain) was carried out in a study of T cell responses to AZD1222 COVID-19 vaccine. Points from the study as a whole: Donors were mostly white British, more females; clonal diversity possibly underestimated.

A word on this clone: Its antigen is unknown.

TCRdb's copy holds only in-frame clones and misses some; the assay was immunoSEQ multiplex PCR. The table shows 150,000 or so clones, with roughly nine tenths occurring only once. CDR1 is SNHLY, CDR2 FYNNEI, per germline. The CDR3 totals 14 residues. Trimming pared 7 bases from V and 7 bases from J, leaving 19 bases between. The sequencing here drew on peripheral blood, taken 28 days after the second AZD1222 dose. This TCR derives from an adult who received the AZD1222 COVID-19 vaccine. J is TRBJ1-2 and V is TRBV2, with D maybe TRBD1 (5 bases). CDR3 DNA: TGTGCCAGCATCCCCGGGACGGCTGGGGGTGGCTACACCTTC. Encoded protein: CASIPGTAGGGYTF.